The subject of this entry is one T cell receptor beta chain. Its antigen is undetermined. The data were taken from a study of T cell clonotyping in hematopoietic cell transplantation. Per germline, CDR1 KGHSH and CDR2 LQKENI. Trimming removed 3 bases from V and 12 bases from J, with 21 bases in between. This CDR3 region has 16 residues. Recipients were bled about 28 days pretransplant and at posttransplant days 30, 100, 180. Overall study results and limits: Graft donor and pretransplant recipient Inverse Simpson Index values predicted broader posttransplant TCR diversity.

The method was immunoSEQ multiplex PCR; TCRdb's version includes in-frame clones alone and lacks a portion of them. The sample holds about 15,000 clones, around 94% seen once. This TCR was sampled from a male patient between 60 and 69 years old who had an allogeneic stem cell transplant from an unrelated donor, so the T cells may come from the graft donor. Some clones in this sample may be carry-over from other donors' samples. Sequenced material: PBMCs, taken 30 days after allogeneic stem cell transplant. The V call is TRBV18, the J call TRBJ1-6, with D unresolved. The DNA for the CDR3 is TGTGCCAGCTCACCCCTGCGAATTGGACGGAGTTTACCCCTCCACTTT. Its protein is CASSPLRIGRSLPLHF.